The 25 T cell receptor beta chains given below trace back to one sample, sequenced in a study of identical twins. TCRdb used MiXCR to reprocess the 5' RACE reads, holding one entry per CDR3 protein. In the table there are hundreds of thousands of distinct CDR3 sequences, 20% to 25% of which are singletons. This sample was shared with a second study, whose subject was yellow fever vaccine responses in identical twins.

Sequencing was done on a sample of CD4+ T cells sorted from blood. Receptors originate from a woman aged 18-30 years in good health.

This chain joins TRBV7-6 and TRBJ2-5; 10 bases match TRBD2. The J segment lost 5 bases and the V segment lost 1 base, leaving 7 bases of the junction unmatched. The CDR3 has 16 amino acids. Germline V gives CDR1 SGHVS, CDR2 FNYEAQ. CDR3 bases: TGTGCCAGCAGCTTAGAGGCTAGCGGGAGAAGGGAGACCCAGTACTTC. Protein sequence: CASSLEASGRRETQYF.

The V and J genes are TRBV10-1 and TRBJ2-1; D is perhaps TRBD1 or TRBD2 (5 bases each). In germline, CDR1 is WNHNN, CDR2 SYGVQD (reference sequence). The ends were cut back, 3 bases at V and 9 bases at J, with 18 bases in the middle. The CDR3 has 15 residues. CDR3: CASSDHGVTVGEQFF. In DNA form, the CDR3 reads TGCGCCAGCAGTGACCACGGGGTGACAGTGGGTGAGCAGTTCTTC.

The V and J genes are TRBV3-1 and TRBJ2-1, with TRBD1 matching over 11 bases. CDR1 LGHDT and CDR2 YNNKEL come from the germline V gene (reference sequence). V was clipped by 3 bases and J by 8 bases; unmatched bases: 6. The CDR3 is 15 residues long. The CDR3 is CASSQDRGQFDEQFF. The CDR3 DNA sequence: TGTGCCAGCAGCCAGGACAGGGGGCAGTTCGATGAGCAGTTCTTC.

This chain connects TRBV28 to TRBJ2-3; 10 positions agree with TRBD1. The germline V gene has CDR1 MDHEN and CDR2 SYDVKM. The J segment lost 6 bases and the V segment lost 2 bases, leaving 8 bases of the junction unmatched. The CDR3 loop spans 16 amino acids. The CDR3 DNA reads TGTGCCAGCAGTTTACACGGGACAGGGGATCGGGATACGCAGTATTTT. Amino acids: CASSLHGTGDRDTQYF.

The rearrangement joins TRBV11-2 to TRBJ2-5, with 8 bases lining up with TRBD2. Germline values: CDR1 SGHAT, CDR2 FQNNGV. V lost 1 base, J lost 5 bases, and 9 bases stayed unmatched. This CDR3 has 16 residues. For the CDR3, the DNA is TGTGCCAGCAGCTTAGGGTCCAGCGGGAGAGGCGAGACCCAGTACTTC. It codes for CASSLGSSGRGETQYF.

J is TRBJ1-1 and V is TRBV7-9; no firm D call. The germline V gene has CDR1 SEHNR and CDR2 FQNEAQ (reference sequence). The CDR3 is made up of 10 amino acids. The ends were cut back, 5 bases at V and 8 bases at J, with 6 bases in the middle. CDR3 region: CASSQVEAFF. The CDR3 coding sequence is TGTGCCAGCAGCCAAGTAGAAGCTTTCTTT. Supplemented by reference TRBV7-9 and TRBJ1-1, the full variable domain reads DTGVSQNPRHKITKRGQNVTFRCDPISEHNRLYWYRQTLGQGPEFLTYFQNEAQLEKSRLLSDRFSAERPKGSFSTLEIQRTEQGDSAMYLCASSQVEAFFGQGTRLTVV.

The chain employs TRBV29-1 and TRBJ1-5, with TRBD1 identical over 10 bases. The CDR3 runs to 15 residues. After removal of 6 bases from V and 5 bases from J, the junction contained 10 bases not matched to a gene. Germline CDR1 is SQVTM and CDR2 is ANQGSEA. For the CDR3, the DNA is TGCAGCGTCTACCTACAGGGGACAGGGGATCAGCCCCAGCATTTT. This encodes CSVYLQGTGDQPQHF.

This clonotype was seen a few times. This rearrangement joins TRBV4-1 to TRBJ2-1, with unresolved D. Germline values: CDR1 MGHRA, CDR2 YSYEKL. V dropped 2 bases and J dropped 2 bases, with 13 bases sitting between them. This CDR3 comprises 16 residues. The CDR3 here is CASSQLDIVTYNEQFF. CDR3 coding DNA: TGCGCCAGCAGCCAATTAGACATAGTAACCTACAATGAGCAGTTCTTC.

This clonotype was seen a few times. The rearrangement links TRBV28 to TRBJ1-2, with 10 bases aligning to TRBD1. V was pared by 3 bases and J by 4 bases, with 11 bases of the junction left unmatched. Germline CDR1 MDHEN, CDR2 SYDVKM. This CDR3 has 17 amino acids. The CDR3 spells CASSFPKGTGESYGYTF. The DNA for the CDR3 is TGTGCCAGCAGTTTCCCGAAAGGGACAGGGGAGAGCTATGGCTACACCTTC.

This clonotype came up a few times. The rearrangement links TRBV7-2 to TRBJ2-1; the D gene could be TRBD1 or TRBD2 (5 bases each). The ends were cut back, 1 base at V and 12 bases at J, with 13 bases in the middle. Germline V gene lookup returns CDR1 SGHTA and CDR2 FQGNSA. This CDR3 contains 13 residues. The CDR3 region has the DNA TGTGCCAGCAGCTTAGACGGGGCGACTGGGCAGTTCTTC. Translating it yields CASSLDGATGQFF.

The chain is built from TRBV12-3 or TRBV12-4 and TRBJ2-2; D gene uncertain. V gave up 2 bases and J gave up 0 bases, with 10 bases separating them. The CDR3 is 16 residues long. This CDR3 is CASSLPFGSNTGELFF. CDR3 DNA: TGTGCCAGCAGTTTACCCTTCGGGTCGAACACCGGGGAGCTGTTTTTT.

The chain recombines TRBV10-3 with TRBJ1-2, with a possible D match to TRBD1 (5 bases). Germline loops: CDR1 ENHRY, CDR2 SYGVKD. The CDR3 has 15 residues. V was clipped by 0 bases and J by 5 bases, with 13 bases between them. CDR3 sequence: CAISESTAGEYGYTF. The CDR3 nucleotides are TGTGCCATCAGTGAGTCTACAGCGGGGGAGTATGGCTACACCTTC.

This clonotype has just a few counts. The V and J genes are TRBV5-1 and TRBJ2-3; D is perhaps TRBD2 (5 bases). CDR1 and CDR2 (germline): SGHRS, YFSETQ. V lost 1 base to trimming and J lost 2 bases, with 11 bases between them. The CDR3 has 15 residues. CDR3 loop: CASSLFRTDTDTQYF. For the CDR3, the DNA is TGCGCCAGCAGCTTGTTTCGGACTGACACAGATACGCAGTATTTT.

The chain carries TRBV20-1 and TRBJ1-1; a weak D match, TRBD1 (5 bases). Deletions cut 0 bases from V and 0 bases from J, with 8 bases between. Germline CDR1 and CDR2: DFQATT and SNEGSKA (reference sequence). This CDR3 has 14 residues. The CDR3 loop reads CSAREGVLNTEAFF. The CDR3 nucleotides are TGCAGTGCTAGAGAAGGGGTACTGAACACTGAAGCTTTCTTT.

This chain connects TRBV7-3 to TRBJ2-1, with TRBD2 matching 8 bases. The J segment lost 2 bases and the V segment lost 5 bases, leaving 5 bases of the junction unmatched. Germline-derived CDR1 and CDR2 are SGHTA and FQGTGA. The CDR3 is 15 amino acids. CDR3 amino acids: CASSPYSGTYNEQFF. As DNA, the CDR3 is TGTGCCAGCAGCCCCTATAGCGGGACCTACAATGAGCAGTTCTTC. Looking up the rest from reference TRBV7-3 and TRBJ2-1 gives the full variable domain: GAGVSQTPSNKVTEKGKYVELRCDPISGHTALYWYRQSLGQGPEFLIYFQGTGAADDSGLPNDRFFAVRPEGSVSTLKIQRTERGDSAVYLCASSPYSGTYNEQFFGPGTRLTVL.

This clonotype has just a few counts. The rearrangement links TRBV5-1 to TRBJ1-6, with D possibly matching TRBD1 (5 bases). Germline V CDR1 and CDR2: SGHRS, YFSETQ. Trimming shortened V by 0 bases and J by 8 bases, and 15 bases separated the two germline ends. This CDR3 has 16 residues. This chain's CDR3 is CASSLARQPWDSPLHF. The CDR3 DNA follows: TGCGCCAGCAGCTTGGCTAGACAGCCATGGGATTCACCCCTCCACTTT.

CDR3 sequence: CASSSLVYGYTF. CDR3 nucleotide sequence: TGTGCCAGCAGTTCATTGGTCTATGGCTACACCTTC. This chain links TRBV28 with TRBJ1-2; unclear D gene. Germline CDR1 reads MDHEN; CDR2 reads SYDVKM. The CDR3 loop spans 12 amino acids. V lost 4 bases to trimming and J lost 4 bases, with 7 bases between them.

This clonotype was counted only a few times. This chain uses TRBV7-9 with TRBJ1-4; no clear D. Germline CDR1 reads SEHNR; CDR2 reads FQNEAQ (reference sequence). The CDR3 length is 14 residues. V was clipped by 6 bases and J by 5 bases, with 13 bases between them. The CDR3 DNA reads as TGTGCCAGCAGTCGGGTCCTGGAGAATGAAAAACTGTTTTTT. Translating gives CASSRVLENEKLFF.

The chain is built from TRBV20-1 and TRBJ2-3, with D maybe TRBD2 (6 bases). V lost 7 bases to trimming and J lost 6 bases, with 17 bases between them. Germline CDR1 is DFQATT and CDR2 is SNEGSKA (reference sequence). The CDR3 covers 13 residues. This CDR3 is CSVPRQGGDTQYF. The CDR3 DNA sequence: TGCAGTGTTCCAAGGCAGGGAGGTGATACGCAGTATTTT.

The rearrangement joins TRBV25-1 to TRBJ2-1; no reliable D call. V was cut by 1 base and J by 7 bases, with 17 bases left in between. Germline CDR1 reads MGHDK; CDR2 reads SYGVNS. CDR3 size: 16 residues. Here the CDR3 DNA reads TGTGCCAGCAGTGAATCTTTTGAAAAAGGTCGGAATGAGCAGTTCTTC. Translated, it gives CASSESFEKGRNEQFF.

The sample holds a few counts of this clonotype. The gene calls are TRBV24-1 and TRBJ2-5; D is perhaps TRBD2 (6 bases). V was trimmed by 4 bases and J by 1 base, leaving 15 bases between them. CDR1 and CDR2 from the germline V gene are KGHDR and SFDVKD. This CDR3 is 16 amino acids long. CDR3 in DNA: TGTGCCACCAGTGAGGAAAGGGGACTCCCCCAAGAGACCCAGTACTTC. The encoded protein is CATSEERGLPQETQYF.

This clonotype was counted only a few times. V is TRBV10-3 and J is TRBJ1-1; D call uncertain. The germline V gene has CDR1 ENHRY and CDR2 SYGVKD. The CDR3 covers 11 residues. V was trimmed by 4 bases and J by 10 bases, leaving 10 bases between them. The CDR3: CAISAGIGAFF. CDR3 DNA sequence: TGTGCCATCAGTGCGGGTATTGGAGCTTTCTTT.

The gene calls are TRBV4-1 and TRBJ2-1; 7 bases line up with TRBD1. The CDR3 contains 14 residues. The junction had 6 bases not matched to a gene; V was cut back by 3 bases and J by 7 bases. Looked up from germline, CDR1 is MGHRA and CDR2 is YSYEKL. As DNA, the CDR3 is TGCGCCAGCAGCCACCGACAGGGTGCAAATGAGCAGTTCTTC. Amino acids: CASSHRQGANEQFF.

This sequence joins TRBV2 and TRBJ2-5; TRBD1 agrees at 10 bases. Germline trimming cut 6 bases from V and 4 bases from J; bases unmatched to any gene: 8. The V gene's germline CDR1 is SNHLY and CDR2 FYNNEI. CDR3 length equals 15 residues. CDR3 sequence: CASSLRDRGGETQYF. Written as DNA, the CDR3 is TGTGCCAGCAGCCTCCGGGACAGGGGAGGAGAGACCCAGTACTTC. Combining the CDR3 with reference TRBV2 and TRBJ2-5 gives the whole variable domain EPEVTQTPSHQVTQMGQEVILRCVPISNHLYFYWYRQILGQKVEFLVSFYNNEISEKSEIFDDQFSVERPDGSNFTLKIRSTKLEDSAMYFCASSLRDRGGETQYFGPGTRLLVL.

This clonotype occurred a few times. The chain recombines TRBV3-1 with TRBJ2-3; 12 bases are shared with TRBD2. Trimming removed 4 bases from V and 2 bases from J; junction bases left unmatched: 4. Per germline, CDR1 LGHDT and CDR2 YNNKEL (reference sequence). This CDR3 comprises 16 residues. CDR3 in DNA: TGTGCCAGCAGCCTAGGACTAGCGGGGCTCACAGATACGCAGTATTTT. It translates to CASSLGLAGLTDTQYF.